The next 32 T cell receptor beta chains were all read from a single sample in a study of human versus mouse CDR3 diversity and MHC coevolution. The protocol was immunoSEQ multiplex PCR, while the TCRdb copy is restricted to in-frame clones and leaves out a portion. The sample includes about 83,000 clones, less than 95% of them seen just once. Sequencing used naive CD4+ T cells from blood. The subset: CD45RO-negative CD62L-positive naive CD4 T cells. All receptors derive from a person aged 30 to 69 in good health.

The V call is TRBV19, the J call TRBJ1-2; a weak D match, TRBD1 (5 bases). Trimming pared 4 bases from V and 3 bases from J, leaving 15 bases between. Germline values: CDR1 LNHDA, CDR2 SQIVND (reference sequence). The CDR3 runs to 15 residues. CDR3: CASSRGQDTDYGYTF. CDR3 coding DNA: TGTGCCAGTAGTAGGGGCCAGGACACTGACTATGGCTACACCTTC.

The chain links TRBV10-3 to TRBJ2-7; TRBD1 matches at 7 bases. J gave up 4 bases and V 3 bases, and 3 bases lay outside the gene matches. In germline, CDR1 is ENHRY, CDR2 SYGVKD. This CDR3 is 13 amino acids long. The DNA for the CDR3 is TGTGCCATCAGTGACGGGACAGATTACGAGCAGTACTTC. It yields the protein CAISDGTDYEQYF.

The chain recombines TRBV19 with TRBJ2-7, with 8 bases lining up with TRBD2. The V and J ends lost 4 bases and 6 bases, in that order; junction bases with no gene match: 8. The CDR3 has 14 amino acids. Per the germline V gene, CDR1 is LNHDA and CDR2 is SQIVND (reference sequence). This CDR3 is CASSTPGLVLEQYF. Written as DNA, the CDR3 is TGTGCCAGTAGTACCCCGGGACTAGTACTCGAGCAGTACTTC.

The chain uses TRBV2 and TRBJ1-4, with D hard to call. The length of the CDR3 is 13 residues. The germline V and J ends were trimmed by 6 bases and 7 bases, with 12 bases remaining between them. Germline loops: CDR1 SNHLY, CDR2 FYNNEI. The CDR3 bases are TGTGCCAGCAGCCGAATGGAGCTTGAAAAACTGTTTTTT. Amino acid sequence: CASSRMELEKLFF.

The chain combines TRBV15 with TRBJ2-6; no clear D. This CDR3 region has 13 residues. Germline assignment: CDR1 LNHNV and CDR2 YYDKDF (reference sequence). V was clipped by 11 bases and J by 0 bases, with 8 bases between them. CDR3 region: CASSSSGANVLTF. The DNA of the CDR3 is TGTGCCTCCTCGAGCTCTGGGGCCAACGTCCTGACTTTC.

Concerning this clone itself: Different DNA sequences within this sample yield the same CDR3. V gene TRBV30 combines with J gene TRBJ2-7; tentative D call: TRBD1 (5 bases). Germline V gene lookup returns CDR1 GTSNPN and CDR2 SVGIG (reference sequence). The CDR3 length is 12 residues. The germline V and J ends were trimmed by 0 bases and 4 bases, with 7 bases remaining between them. The CDR3 DNA reads as TGTGCCTGGAGTGTAACAGGTTACGAGCAGTACTTC. Translated, it gives CAWSVTGYEQYF.

This clone was seen more than once but under ten times. The chain carries TRBV6-1 and TRBJ1-4, with 9 positions matching TRBD1. This CDR3 has 16 residues. CDR1 is MNHNS, CDR2 SASEGT, per germline. V was pared by 4 bases and J by 2 bases, with 5 bases of the junction left unmatched. This CDR3 reads CASSAGTGWTNEKLFF. The CDR3 DNA reads as TGTGCCAGCAGTGCCGGGACAGGGTGGACTAATGAAAAACTGTTTTTT.

This clone has just a few counts. This sequence joins TRBV28 and TRBJ1-4; TRBD1 agrees at 9 bases. The junction had 9 bases not matched to a gene; V was cut back by 4 bases and J by 9 bases. Germline CDR1 is MDHEN and CDR2 is SYDVKM. This CDR3 comprises 15 residues. The CDR3, as DNA: TGTGCCAGCAGTTCCTCGGGACAGGGATACCAAAAACTGTTTTTT. Its translation: CASSSSGQGYQKLFF.

V and J are TRBV7-9 and TRBJ2-3; D is perhaps TRBD2 (5 bases). The CDR3 is made up of 17 amino acids. V lost 3 bases and J 0 bases, leaving 16 bases between the germline ends. The V gene's germline CDR1 is SEHNR and CDR2 FQNEAQ (reference sequence). The CDR3 reads CASSLMEWSGSTDTQYF. The CDR3, as DNA: TGTGCCAGCAGCTTGATGGAATGGAGCGGCAGCACAGATACGCAGTATTTT. Full variable domain (outside the CDR3, taken from reference TRBV7-9 and TRBJ2-3): DTGVSQNPRHKITKRGQNVTFRCDPISEHNRLYWYRQTLGQGPEFLTYFQNEAQLEKSRLLSDRFSAERPKGSFSTLEIQRTEQGDSAMYLCASSLMEWSGSTDTQYFGPGTRLTVL.

The rearrangement uses TRBV2 and TRBJ1-2; no definite D call. This CDR3 spans 15 amino acids. Germline-derived CDR1 and CDR2 are SNHLY and FYNNEI. Trimming cost V 0 bases and J 4 bases, with 12 bases left between them. The DNA of the CDR3 is TGTGCCAGCAGTGAAGCGCTTGGGCAGGTCTATGGCTACACCTTC. It encodes CASSEALGQVYGYTF.

This clone appeared a single time. The chain employs TRBV27 and TRBJ1-1, with D possibly being TRBD1 (6 bases). V gave up 3 bases and J gave up 1 base, with 12 bases separating them. This CDR3 is 15 amino acids long. The V gene's germline CDR1 is MNHEY and CDR2 SMNVEV (reference sequence). As DNA, the CDR3 is TGTGCCAGCAGTTTCGAGGTGGGGGCGAACACTGAAGCTTTCTTT. Its translation is CASSFEVGANTEAFF.

The CDR3 nucleotides read TGTGCCAGTAAACCGGGACTAGCGGGAGCGGTCGAGCAGTACTTC. Translated: CASKPGLAGAVEQYF. This chain uses TRBV19 with TRBJ2-7, with 14 bases identical to TRBD2. Trimming at V came to 7 bases and at J to 6 bases, leaving 8 bases not matched to a gene. The germline gives CDR1 LNHDA, CDR2 SQIVND (reference sequence). CDR3 size: 15 residues.

The gene calls are TRBV7-2 and TRBJ1-2, with 9 bases aligning to TRBD1. The CDR3 covers 15 residues. The V and J ends lost 5 bases and 4 bases, in that order; junction bases with no gene match: 8. The germline V gene encodes CDR1 SGHTA and CDR2 FQGNSA. This CDR3 reads CASSPEGTGTYGYTF. Here the CDR3 DNA reads TGTGCCAGCAGCCCGGAGGGGACAGGGACCTATGGCTACACCTTC.

This chain connects TRBV27 to TRBJ1-6, with TRBD1 matching over 7 bases. CDR1 is MNHEY, CDR2 SMNVEV, per germline (reference sequence). V lost 4 bases and J lost 14; bases outside the gene matches: 20. The CDR3 is 17 amino acids. The CDR3 is CASSSKGAGVRSLALHF. CDR3 nucleotide sequence: TGTGCCAGCAGTTCCAAGGGGGCTGGGGTACGTTCTTTGGCCCTCCACTTT.

The chain joins TRBV27 to TRBJ1-2; 9 bases are shared with TRBD1. The CDR3 spans 16 residues. Germline V CDR1 and CDR2: MNHEY, SMNVEV (reference sequence). The J segment lost 4 bases and the V segment lost 5 bases, leaving 11 bases of the junction unmatched. Written as DNA, the CDR3 is TGTGCCAGCAGTAGCTCGCCGGGACAGGGCGTCTATGGCTACACCTTC. Translation gives CASSSSPGQGVYGYTF.

The chain couples TRBV25-1 to TRBJ2-2, with 13 positions matching TRBD2. Germline CDR1 reads MGHDK; CDR2 reads SYGVNS. J lost 3 bases, V lost 4 bases, and 8 bases had no gene match. The length of the CDR3 is 18 residues. The CDR3 loop reads CASSGTSGGAYYTGELFF. CDR3 in DNA: TGTGCCAGCAGTGGTACTAGCGGGGGGGCCTATTACACCGGGGAGCTGTTTTTT.

The chain links TRBV21-1 to TRBJ1-1. TRBV21-1 is given as a pseudogene. The CDR3 runs to 18 residues. CDR3 amino acids: CASSKGRETKRMNTEAFF. The CDR3 nucleotides read TGTGCCAGCAGCAAAGGGCGGGAGACGAAAAGAATGAACACTGAAGCTTTCTTT.

V gene TRBV27 combines with J gene TRBJ2-5, with 7 nucleotides matching TRBD2. The CDR3 contains 14 residues. Per germline, CDR1 MNHEY and CDR2 SMNVEV (reference sequence). J lost 9 bases, V lost 2 bases, and 9 bases had no gene match. The chain's CDR3 is CASSLRAGPGAQYF. The DNA for the CDR3 is TGTGCCAGCAGTTTAAGAGCGGGGCCGGGGGCCCAGTACTTC.

With respect to this clone: At one of its ends the junction is not consistent with the germline gene, which may arise from a read error. The chain is built from TRBV6-7 and TRBJ1-5, with D unclear. TRBV6-7 is flagged as an ORF with uncertain function. The CDR3 consists of 8 residues. The CDR3 DNA follows: TGTGCCAGCAGTTACGTGACATTT. It is translated as CASSYVTF.

As to this clone: Its ends do not fully match the called genes, so a read error is possible. As DNA, the CDR3 is TGCACCAGCAGCTTGGGACAGGCTAACTATGGCTACACCTTC. Protein product: CTSSLGQANYGYTF. This sequence joins TRBV5-1 and TRBJ1-2, with TRBD1 matching over 8 bases. This CDR3 is built from 14 residues. Germline CDR1 and CDR2: SGHRS and YFSETQ. Looking up the rest from reference TRBV5-1 and TRBJ1-2 gives the full variable domain: KAGVTQTPRYLIKTRGQQVTLSCSPISGHRSVSWYQQTPGQGLQFLFEYFSETQRNKGNFPGRFSGRQFSNSRSEMNVSTLELGDSALYLCTSSLGQANYGYTFGSGTRLTVV.

V and J are TRBV19 and TRBJ1-1; the match to TRBD1 covers 9 bases. The CDR3 sequence is 14 residues long. After removal of 5 bases from V and 6 bases from J, the junction contained 7 bases not matched to a gene. Germline V gene lookup returns CDR1 LNHDA and CDR2 SQIVND (reference sequence). CDR3 DNA sequence: TGTGCCAGTAGTTTACAGGGGGCGGGGGCTGAAGCTTTCTTT. Protein product: CASSLQGAGAEAFF.

The chain couples TRBV18 to TRBJ2-5, with 10 bases aligning to TRBD1. Germline CDR1 and CDR2: KGHSH and LQKENI. CDR3 length equals 16 residues. The trim removed 3 bases at V and 5 bases at J, leaving 9 bases unmatched. CDR3 DNA: TGTGCCAGCTCACCCTCCGGGACAGGGGTCGGGGAGACCCAGTACTTC. It specifies CASSPSGTGVGETQYF.

J is TRBJ1-2 and V is TRBV6-5; TRBD1 might be the D (5 bases). Trimming left V 1 base short and J 10 bases short, with 13 bases between. This CDR3 has 13 residues. Looked up from germline, CDR1 is MNHEY and CDR2 is SVGAGI. The CDR3 loop is CASSYFQGGDYTF. CDR3 bases: TGTGCCAGCAGTTACTTTCAGGGTGGGGACTACACCTTC.

This chain connects TRBV30 to TRBJ1-2; 9 bases align to TRBD1. CDR1 and CDR2 from the germline V gene are GTSNPN and SVGIG (reference sequence). The CDR3 has 13 amino acids. With 7 bases clipped from V and 0 bases from J, the junction kept 3 bases outside the gene matches. Written as DNA, the CDR3 is TGTGCCTCCTGGACAGGGGCTAACTATGGCTACACCTTC. Its protein is CASWTGANYGYTF. Based on the CDR3 plus reference TRBV30 and TRBJ1-2, the full variable domain is SQTIHQWPATLVQPVGSPLSLECTVEGTSNPNLYWYRQAAGRGLQLLFYSVGIGQISSEVPQNLSASRPQDRQFILSSKKLLLSDSGFYLCASWTGANYGYTFGSGTRLTVV.

This sequence joins TRBV5-6 and TRBJ2-5; no clear D gene. The DNA end lines up better with TRBJ2-7; the J call may be wrong. The CDR3 extends over 15 amino acids. In germline, CDR1 is SGHDT, CDR2 YYEEEE. The CDR3 nucleotides are TGTGCCAGCAGCTTGGCCCCGACCGGAGCCTACGAGCAGTACTTC. Translated: CASSLAPTGAYEQYF.

This chain connects TRBV18 to TRBJ2-2, with TRBD1 matching over 10 bases. V shed 3 bases, J shed 0 bases, and the junction held 1 base outside the gene matches. Germline loops: CDR1 KGHSH, CDR2 LQKENI. The CDR3 extends over 16 amino acids. The CDR3 region has the DNA TGTGCCAGCTCACCCGGGACAGGGGCGAACACCGGGGAGCTGTTTTTT. It encodes CASSPGTGANTGELFF.

The rearrangement links TRBV7-9 to TRBJ2-3; 8 nucleotides align to TRBD2. V lost 2 bases to trimming and J lost 4 bases; unmatched junction nucleotides: 5. Germline V CDR1 and CDR2: SEHNR, FQNEAQ (reference sequence). The CDR3 spans 15 residues. CDR3 bases: TGTGCCAGCAGCTTATCGGGACTAGGCTCAGATACGCAGTATTTT. Its translation: CASSLSGLGSDTQYF.

The rearrangement joins TRBV6-6 to TRBJ1-5; a weak D match, TRBD1 (6 bases). The CDR3 length is 13 residues. Trimming left V 7 bases short and J 7 bases short, with 14 bases between. Germline CDR1 and CDR2: MNHNY and SVGAGI (reference sequence). CDR3 bases: TGTGCCAGCACTGACGGTGGGGGCCAGCCCCAGCATTTT. Amino acid sequence: CASTDGGGQPQHF.

The chain recombines TRBV6-5 with TRBJ2-7, with D perhaps TRBD1 (6 bases). Germline V gene lookup returns CDR1 MNHEY and CDR2 SVGAGI. The CDR3 extends over 13 amino acids. V gave up 2 bases and J gave up 4 bases, with 9 bases separating them. The CDR3 nucleotides are TGTGCCAGCAGTTACATCCAGGGGTACGAGCAGTACTTC. Protein: CASSYIQGYEQYF.

The V gene is TRBV18, the J gene TRBJ2-7; the D gene is possibly TRBD2 (6 bases). This CDR3 contains 15 residues. Looked up from germline, CDR1 is KGHSH and CDR2 is LQKENI. The germline V and J ends were trimmed by 0 bases and 3 bases, with 12 bases remaining between them. The CDR3 loop reads CASSPPNAGNYEQYF. CDR3 DNA: TGTGCCAGCTCACCACCGAATGCGGGAAACTACGAGCAGTACTTC.

The chain has TRBV7-2 and TRBJ1-2; no reliable D call. The germline gives CDR1 SGHTA, CDR2 FQGNSA. V was cut by 3 bases and J by 2 bases, with 19 bases left in between. The CDR3 sequence is 17 residues long. CDR3 sequence: CASSFPFGRSVNYGYTF. Written as DNA, the CDR3 is TGTGCCAGCAGCTTCCCCTTCGGGAGGAGTGTCAACTATGGCTACACCTTC.

V and J are TRBV25-1 and TRBJ2-2; 7 bases align to TRBD1. The CDR3 covers 14 residues. Germline CDR1 is MGHDK and CDR2 is SYGVNS. The ends lost 2 bases at V and 7 bases at J; junction bases unmatched: 4. The CDR3 region is CASSEQGVNGELFF. The CDR3 DNA is TGTGCCAGCAGTGAACAGGGGGTTAACGGGGAGCTGTTTTTT. Filled out from reference TRBV25-1 and TRBJ2-2, the complete variable domain reads EADIYQTPRYLVIGTGKKITLECSQTMGHDKMYWYQQDPGMELHLIHYSYGVNSTEKGDLSSESTVSRIRTEHFPLTLESARPSHTSQYLCASSEQGVNGELFFGEGSRLTVL.